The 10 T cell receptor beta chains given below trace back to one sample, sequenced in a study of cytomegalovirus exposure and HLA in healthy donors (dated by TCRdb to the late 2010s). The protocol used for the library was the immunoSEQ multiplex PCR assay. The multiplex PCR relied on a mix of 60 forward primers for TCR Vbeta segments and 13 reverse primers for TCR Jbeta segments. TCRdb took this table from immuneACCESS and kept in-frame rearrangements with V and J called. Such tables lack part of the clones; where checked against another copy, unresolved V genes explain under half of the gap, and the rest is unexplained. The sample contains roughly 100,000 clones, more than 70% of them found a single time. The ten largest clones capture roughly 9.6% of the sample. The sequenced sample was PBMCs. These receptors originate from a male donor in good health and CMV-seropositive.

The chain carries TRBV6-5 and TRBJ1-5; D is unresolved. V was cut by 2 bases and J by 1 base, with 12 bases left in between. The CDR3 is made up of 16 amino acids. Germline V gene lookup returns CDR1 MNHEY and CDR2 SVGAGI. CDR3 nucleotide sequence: TGTGCCAGCAGTTACGGTCCAACAGAAAGCAATCAGCCCCAGCATTTT. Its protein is CASSYGPTESNQPQHF.

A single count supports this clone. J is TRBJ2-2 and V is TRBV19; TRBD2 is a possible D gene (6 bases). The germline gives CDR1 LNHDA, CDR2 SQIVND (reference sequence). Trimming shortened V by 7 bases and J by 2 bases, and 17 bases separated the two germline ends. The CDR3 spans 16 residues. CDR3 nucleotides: TGTGCCAGTACCCCCCTAGCGATTCGTAACACCGGGGAGCTGTTTTTT. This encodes CASTPLAIRNTGELFF.

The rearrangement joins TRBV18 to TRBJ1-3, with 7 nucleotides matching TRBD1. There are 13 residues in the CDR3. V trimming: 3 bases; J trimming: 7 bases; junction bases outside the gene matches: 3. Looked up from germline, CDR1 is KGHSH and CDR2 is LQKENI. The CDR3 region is CASSPGQDNTIYF. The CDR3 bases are TGTGCCAGCTCACCTGGACAGGACAACACCATATATTTT.

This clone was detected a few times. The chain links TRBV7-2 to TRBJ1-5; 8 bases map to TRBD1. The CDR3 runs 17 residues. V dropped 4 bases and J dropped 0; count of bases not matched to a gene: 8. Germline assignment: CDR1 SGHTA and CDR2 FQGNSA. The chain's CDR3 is CASSSQTGAYSNQPQHF. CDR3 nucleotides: TGTGCCAGCAGCTCTCAGACAGGGGCTTATAGCAATCAGCCCCAGCATTTT.

CDR3 in amino acids: CASSQTQGLGAGELFF. The CDR3 nucleotides are TGTGCCAGCAGCCAAACCCAGGGGCTTGGGGCCGGGGAGCTGTTTTTT. The chain employs TRBV7-3 and TRBJ2-2, with D perhaps TRBD1 (6 bases). Per germline, CDR1 SGHTA and CDR2 FQGTGA. The CDR3 is made up of 16 amino acids. Trimming shortened V by 5 bases and J by 6 bases, and 19 bases separated the two germline ends.

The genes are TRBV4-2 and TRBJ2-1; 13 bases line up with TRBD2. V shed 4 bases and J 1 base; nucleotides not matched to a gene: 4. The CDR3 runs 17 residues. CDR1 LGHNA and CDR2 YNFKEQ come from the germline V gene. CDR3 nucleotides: TGTGCCAGCAGCCTTGGGGGACTAGCGGGATCCTACAATGAGCAGTTCTTC. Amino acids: CASSLGGLAGSYNEQFF.

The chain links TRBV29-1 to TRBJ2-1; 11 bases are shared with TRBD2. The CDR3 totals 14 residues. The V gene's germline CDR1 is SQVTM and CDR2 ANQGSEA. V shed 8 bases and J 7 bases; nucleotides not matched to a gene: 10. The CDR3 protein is CSTLLAGAGNEQFF. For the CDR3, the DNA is TGCAGCACCCTACTAGCGGGAGCCGGTAATGAGCAGTTCTTC.

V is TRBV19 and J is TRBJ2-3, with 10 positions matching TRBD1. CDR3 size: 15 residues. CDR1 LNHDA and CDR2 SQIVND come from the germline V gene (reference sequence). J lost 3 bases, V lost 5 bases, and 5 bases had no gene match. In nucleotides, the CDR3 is TGTGCCAGTAGTCTGGGACAGGGGTGGACAGATACGCAGTATTTT. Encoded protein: CASSLGQGWTDTQYF.

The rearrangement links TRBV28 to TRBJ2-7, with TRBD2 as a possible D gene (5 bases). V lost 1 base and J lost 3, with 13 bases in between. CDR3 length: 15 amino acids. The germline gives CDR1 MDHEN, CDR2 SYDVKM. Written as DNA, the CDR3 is TGTGCCAGCAGTTTATCGGCGGGTATCAGCTACGAGCAGTACTTC. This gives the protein CASSLSAGISYEQYF.

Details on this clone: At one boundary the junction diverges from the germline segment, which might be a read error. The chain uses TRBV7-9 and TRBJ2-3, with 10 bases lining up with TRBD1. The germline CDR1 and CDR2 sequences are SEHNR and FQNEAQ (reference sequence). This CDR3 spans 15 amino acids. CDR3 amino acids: CSSSWGQGSTDTQYF. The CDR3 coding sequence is TGTTCCAGCAGCTGGGGACAGGGGAGCACAGATACGCAGTATTTT.